These 29 T cell receptor beta chains were sequenced from one sample in a study of beta chain features in type 1 diabetes. What was sequenced were expressed TCRB transcripts, since all of the isolated RNA had been reverse transcribed. The table came from immunoSEQ multiplex PCR; TCRdb's copy has only in-frame clones and leaves some out. The table includes about 210,000 clones, about a tenth detected once. Sequenced input: central memory CD4+ T cells from blood. All receptors come from a man younger than 35 in good health.

The chain has TRBV18 and TRBJ1-5, with TRBD1 identical over 10 bases. This CDR3 contains 16 residues. Germline V CDR1 and CDR2: KGHSH, LQKENI. V lost 4 bases and J lost 5; bases outside the gene matches: 8. CDR3 in amino acids: CASSLYTGTGDQPQHF. DNA for the CDR3: TGTGCCAGCTCACTATATACCGGGACAGGGGATCAGCCCCAGCATTTT.

The gene calls are TRBV15 and TRBJ2-7; D is ambiguous. The CDR3 is 12 amino acids. V lost 1 base to trimming and J lost 7 bases, with 8 bases between them. CDR1 LNHNV and CDR2 YYDKDF come from the germline V gene (reference sequence). This chain's CDR3 is CATSRGRAEQYF. CDR3 coding DNA: TGTGCCACCAGCAGAGGCCGGGCGGAGCAGTACTTC.

This sequence joins TRBV10-3 and TRBJ2-7; 8 bases are shared with TRBD2. The CDR3 runs 13 residues. From germline, CDR1 is ENHRY and CDR2 SYGVKD. V lost 3 bases to trimming and J lost 12 bases; unmatched junction nucleotides: 10. In DNA, the CDR3 is TGTGCCATCAGTGACCTAGCGGGCACTCCGGGGTACTTC. Its translation: CAISDLAGTPGYF.

This clone has a handful of counts. The chain links TRBV5-4 to TRBJ2-7; no definite D call. The CDR3 extends over 14 amino acids. Germline CDR1 and CDR2: SGHNT and YYREEE (reference sequence). V was clipped by 4 bases and J by 4 bases, with 15 bases between them. The CDR3: CASSINRVQYEQYF. CDR3 DNA sequence: TGTGCCAGCAGCATCAACCGGGTCCAATACGAGCAGTACTTC.

This clone was observed a few times. The chain recombines TRBV18 with TRBJ1-5; TRBD1 agrees at 7 bases. Germline CDR1 and CDR2: KGHSH and LQKENI. With V trimmed by 2 bases and J by 4 bases, 8 bases remained unmatched. The CDR3 extends over 16 amino acids. CDR3 sequence: CASSPGQVGSNQPQHF. CDR3 DNA sequence: TGTGCCAGCTCACCAGGACAGGTTGGGTCAAATCAGCCCCAGCATTTT.

This rearrangement joins TRBV5-1 to TRBJ2-1; D is ambiguous. V was pared by 0 bases and J by 8 bases, with 9 bases between. Germline CDR1 is SGHRS and CDR2 is YFSETQ. There are 13 residues in the CDR3. Written as DNA, the CDR3 is TGCGCCAGCAGCTTGGGAGCGTTGGATGAGCAGTTCTTC. It codes for CASSLGALDEQFF.

This rearrangement joins TRBV14 to TRBJ2-7; 13 bases are shared with TRBD2. Looked up from germline, CDR1 is SGHDN and CDR2 is FVKESK. Trimming cost V 2 bases and J 11 bases; bases outside gene matches: 9. This CDR3 spans 15 amino acids. For the CDR3, the DNA is TGTGCCAGCAGCCAACTTCGTACTAGCGGGAGGGGGAAGTACTTC. It is translated as CASSQLRTSGRGKYF. The full variable domain, rest sourced from reference TRBV14 and TRBJ2-7, is EAGVTQFPSHSVIEKGQTVTLRCDPISGHDNLYWYRRVMGKEIKFLLHFVKESKQDESGMPNNRFLAERTGGTYSTLKVQPAELEDSGVYFCASSQLRTSGRGKYFGPGTRLTVT.

J is TRBJ2-7 and V is TRBV30; TRBD1 matches at 8 bases. CDR3 length: 15 residues. Trimming cost V 1 base and J 3 bases; bases outside gene matches: 8. Germline V CDR1 and CDR2: GTSNPN, SVGIG (reference sequence). The CDR3 sequence is CAWSEPGGVFYEQYF. The CDR3 nucleotides are TGTGCCTGGAGTGAGCCAGGGGGCGTTTTCTACGAGCAGTACTTC.

Many counts were recorded for this clone. This CDR3 reads CASSWTGRTEAFF. DNA for the CDR3: TGTGCCAGCAGCTGGACAGGGCGTACTGAAGCTTTCTTT. The chain links TRBV7-9 to TRBJ1-1, with 8 bases lining up with TRBD1. V trimming: 4 bases; J trimming: 5 bases; junction bases outside the gene matches: 3. CDR1 is SEHNR and CDR2 is FQNEAQ in the germline V gene (reference sequence). The CDR3 totals 13 residues.

The CDR3 DNA reads TGTGCCAGCACCCCCAACTCAGGGTTACAAGAGACCCAGTACTTC. This gives the protein CASTPNSGLQETQYF. The chain uses TRBV7-9 and TRBJ2-5, with a tentative D call TRBD1 (5 bases). The CDR3 runs 15 residues. With 7 bases removed from V and 2 bases from J, the gap between germline ends came to 17 bases. CDR1 and CDR2 from the germline V gene are SEHNR and FQNEAQ (reference sequence). Full variable domain (missing parts from reference TRBV7-9 and TRBJ2-5): DTGVSQNPRHKITKRGQNVTFRCDPISEHNRLYWYRQTLGQGPEFLTYFQNEAQLEKSRLLSDRFSAERPKGSFSTLEIQRTEQGDSAMYLCASTPNSGLQETQYFGPGTRLLVL.

This clone was picked up a small number of times. The chain links TRBV7-9 to TRBJ2-7; 8 bases fit TRBD1. With V trimmed by 1 base and J by 5 bases, 1 base remained unmatched. The CDR3 consists of 13 residues. The germline V gene has CDR1 SEHNR and CDR2 FQNEAQ (reference sequence). CDR3 in DNA: TGTGCCAGCAGCTTAGGACAGGGGAACGAGCAGTACTTC. Amino acid sequence: CASSLGQGNEQYF.

There are many counts of this clone. The chain is built from TRBV6-6 and TRBJ2-1; possibly TRBD1 for D (8 bases). Germline values: CDR1 MNHNY, CDR2 SVGAGI (reference sequence). CDR3 length: 14 amino acids. Deletions cut 7 bases from V and 10 bases from J, with 20 bases between. The CDR3 loop is CASMKAGGGGEQFF. The DNA of the CDR3 is TGTGCCAGCATGAAGGCAGGGGGCGGGGGAGAGCAGTTCTTC.

Notes on this clone: A far larger clone is only one base removed, so a read error is likely. The genes are TRBV30 and TRBJ2-1; tentative D call: TRBD1 (5 bases). The CDR3 length is 14 residues. The V gene's germline CDR1 is GTSNPN and CDR2 SVGIG (reference sequence). CDR3 nucleotide sequence: TGTGCCTTCCTAAGGCAGGGCTCCTACAATGAGCAGGTCTTC. This sequence encodes CAFLRQGSYNEQVF. The full variable domain, its missing parts supplied by reference TRBV30 and TRBJ2-1, is SQTIHQWPATLVQPVGSPLSLECTVEGTSNPNLYWYRQAAGRGLQLLFYSVGIGQISSEVPQNLSASRPQDRQFILSSKKLLLSDSGFYLCAFLRQGSYNEQVFGPGTRLTVL.

The gene calls are TRBV5-1 and TRBJ1-1; 7 bases map to TRBD1. This CDR3 has 14 residues. Germline V lookup: CDR1 SGHRS, CDR2 YFSETQ. V was clipped by 3 bases and J by 1 base; unmatched bases: 3. The CDR3 sequence is CASSSGTANTEAFF. Written as DNA, the CDR3 is TGCGCCAGCAGCTCCGGGACAGCGAACACTGAAGCTTTCTTT.

This clone was seen a few times. V gene TRBV5-1 combines with J gene TRBJ2-1; D perhaps matches TRBD1 (5 bases). Germline-derived CDR1 and CDR2 are SGHRS and YFSETQ. The V and J ends lost 5 bases and 0 bases respectively, with 9 bases between them. The CDR3 extends over 14 amino acids. CDR3: CASSQGNSYNEQFF. In DNA form, the CDR3 reads TGCGCCAGCAGTCAGGGTAACTCCTACAATGAGCAGTTCTTC.

This chain uses TRBV5-1 with TRBJ2-1; tentatively, D is TRBD2 (6 bases). CDR1 and CDR2 from the germline V gene are SGHRS and YFSETQ. Trimming stripped 4 bases from V and 4 bases from J, with 15 bases between. The CDR3 has 15 residues. DNA for the CDR3: TGCGCCAGCAGCACCGGACTTAGCGGATACAATGAGCAGTTCTTC. Residues: CASSTGLSGYNEQFF.

This clone appeared a few times. Germline and junction disagree at one end, which may indicate a read error. V is TRBV29-1 and J is TRBJ1-1; D possibly corresponds to TRBD1 (6 bases). The CDR3 is made up of 12 amino acids. In germline, CDR1 is SQVTM, CDR2 ANQGSEA. In nucleotides, the CDR3 is TGCAGCGTCTTGAGGGGGAACGCTGAAGCTTTCTTT. The encoded protein is CSVLRGNAEAFF. The entire variable domain, with the rest obtained from reference TRBV29-1 and TRBJ1-1, is as follows: SAVISQKPSRDICQRGTSLTIQCQVDSQVTMMFWYRQQPGQSLTLIATANQGSEATYESGFVIDKFPISRPNLTFSTLTVSNMSPEDSSIYLCSVLRGNAEAFFGQGTRLTVV.

In its sample, this clone was seen many times. The genes are TRBV7-8 and TRBJ2-7; D uncertain. V shed 4 bases and J shed 3 bases, with 16 bases lying between them. The germline CDR1 and CDR2 sequences are SGHVS and FQNEAQ. The CDR3 sequence is 15 residues long. In nucleotides, the CDR3 is TGTGCCAGCAGCTCCGTCTTCTTCGGAAACTACGAGCAGTACTTC. Its protein product is CASSSVFFGNYEQYF.

This clone showed up just a few times. The V call is TRBV7-6, the J call TRBJ2-7, with 12 positions matching TRBD1. CDR3 size: 13 residues. Germline V CDR1 and CDR2: SGHVS, FNYEAQ. V lost 4 bases, J lost 7 bases, and 2 bases stayed unmatched. The CDR3 bases are TGTGCCAGCAGCTGGGACAGGGGGCGGGAGCAGTACTTC. This translates into CASSWDRGREQYF.

V gene TRBV5-1 combines with J gene TRBJ2-7; 9 positions match TRBD2. V trimming: 3 bases; J trimming: 5 bases; junction bases outside the gene matches: 9. Germline V gene data show CDR1 as SGHRS and CDR2 as YFSETQ. The CDR3 is 15 amino acids. This chain's CDR3 is CASSSRNSGSHEQYF. CDR3 bases: TGCGCCAGCAGCTCCCGAAATAGCGGGAGCCACGAGCAGTACTTC.

CDR3 sequence (DNA): TGTGCCAGCAGTCCCCAGGGGGGGCGTCAGTACTTC. Protein product: CASSPQGGRQYF. J is TRBJ2-4 and V is TRBV6-1; D is perhaps TRBD1 or TRBD2 (7 bases each). CDR3 length: 12 residues. V gave up 5 bases and J gave up 12 bases, with 14 bases separating them. Germline lookup yields CDR1 MNHNS and CDR2 SASEGT.

This clone turned up a few times. V gene TRBV12-5 combines with J gene TRBJ2-3; maybe TRBD2 (5 bases). CDR3 length: 12 amino acids. V shed 8 bases and J shed 8 bases, with 14 bases lying between them. Germline CDR1 LGHNT, CDR2 FRNRAP. CDR3 in amino acids: CASSLAQATQYF. The CDR3 nucleotides are TGTGCTAGTAGCCTAGCTCAAGCTACGCAGTATTTT.

The J gene is TRBJ1-1, the V gene TRBV28; D is uncertain. Germline V gene data show CDR1 as MDHEN and CDR2 as SYDVKM. The ends were cut back, 6 bases at V and 4 bases at J, with 12 bases in the middle. This CDR3 is 13 amino acids long. The CDR3 DNA is TGTGCCAGCAGCTTTAGTGTGGGCACTGAAGCTTTCTTT. Amino acids: CASSFSVGTEAFF.

The V call is TRBV5-6, the J call TRBJ2-3; D is ambiguous. The CDR3 has 14 amino acids. The ends were cut back, 2 bases at V and 2 bases at J, with 9 bases in the middle. Germline V gene lookup returns CDR1 SGHDT and CDR2 YYEEEE. The CDR3 coding sequence is TGTGCCAGCAGCTTTATCCCAAACACAGATACGCAGTATTTT. Protein sequence: CASSFIPNTDTQYF.

This clone was seen a handful of times. The V call is TRBV28, the J call TRBJ1-5, with 9 bases identical to TRBD1. This CDR3 comprises 15 residues. Germline V gene lookup returns CDR1 MDHEN and CDR2 SYDVKM. Trimming removed 8 bases from V and 0 bases from J; junction bases left unmatched: 5. CDR3 region: CASQTGGLSNQPQHF. The CDR3 DNA is TGTGCCAGCCAAACAGGGGGCCTTAGCAATCAGCCCCAGCATTTT. Filled out from reference TRBV28 and TRBJ1-5, the complete variable domain reads DVKVTQSSRYLVKRTGEKVFLECVQDMDHENMFWYRQDPGLGLRLIYFSYDVKMKEKGDIPEGYSVSREKKERFSLILESASTNQTSMYLCASQTGGLSNQPQHFGDGTRLSIL.

The rearrangement links TRBV29-1 to TRBJ1-1; a possible D gene is TRBD1 (6 bases). V lost 6 bases, J lost 4 bases, and 15 bases lay in between. The CDR3 is made up of 13 amino acids. Germline V lookup: CDR1 SQVTM, CDR2 ANQGSEA. The CDR3, as DNA: TGCAGCGTCGGTCAGGGGCGGGGCACTGAAGCTTTCTTT. Translated, it gives CSVGQGRGTEAFF.

V and J are TRBV28 and TRBJ1-5, with TRBD1 matching over 7 bases. The germline V gene encodes CDR1 MDHEN and CDR2 SYDVKM. The CDR3 runs to 15 residues. V lost 6 bases to trimming and J lost 2 bases; unmatched junction nucleotides: 7. The CDR3, as DNA: TGTGCCAGCAGGATCAACAGGGGTGGCAATCAGCCCCAGCATTTT. It translates to CASRINRGGNQPQHF.

This clone was seen only a few times. The chain recombines TRBV9 with TRBJ2-5, with 7 bases fitting TRBD2. Germline V CDR1 and CDR2: SGDLS, YYNGEE. With 6 bases clipped from V and 0 bases from J, the junction kept 8 bases outside the gene matches. This CDR3 has 15 amino acids. The CDR3 DNA is TGTGCCAGCAACGACCTAGCGGTAAACCAAGAGACCCAGTACTTC. Protein product: CASNDLAVNQETQYF.

Comment on this clone: This sample includes further DNA sequences coding for the same CDR3. This chain links TRBV9 with TRBJ1-6; D is unresolved. The CDR3 contains 16 residues. The germline V and J ends were trimmed by 0 bases and 0 bases, with 7 bases remaining between them. The germline V gene has CDR1 SGDLS and CDR2 YYNGEE. The CDR3: CASSVGVSSYNSPLHF. In DNA form, the CDR3 reads TGTGCCAGCAGCGTAGGCGTCAGCTCCTATAATTCACCCCTCCACTTT.